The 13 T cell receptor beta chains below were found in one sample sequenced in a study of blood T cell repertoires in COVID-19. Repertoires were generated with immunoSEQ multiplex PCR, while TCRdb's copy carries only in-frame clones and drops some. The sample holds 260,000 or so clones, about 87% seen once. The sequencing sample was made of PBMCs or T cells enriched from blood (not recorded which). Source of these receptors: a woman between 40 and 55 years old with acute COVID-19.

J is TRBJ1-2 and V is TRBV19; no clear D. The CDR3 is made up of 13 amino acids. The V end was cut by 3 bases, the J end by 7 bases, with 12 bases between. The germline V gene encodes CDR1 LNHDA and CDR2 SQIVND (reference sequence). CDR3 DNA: TGTGCCAGTAGTATCTCCGGGTCTGGTGGCTACACCTTC. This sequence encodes CASSISGSGGYTF.

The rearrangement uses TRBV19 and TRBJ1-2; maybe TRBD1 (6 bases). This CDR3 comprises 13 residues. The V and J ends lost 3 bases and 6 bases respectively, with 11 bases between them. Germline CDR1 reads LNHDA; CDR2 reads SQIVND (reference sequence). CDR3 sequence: CASSIDRKDGYTF. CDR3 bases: TGTGCCAGTAGTATCGACAGGAAGGATGGCTACACCTTC.

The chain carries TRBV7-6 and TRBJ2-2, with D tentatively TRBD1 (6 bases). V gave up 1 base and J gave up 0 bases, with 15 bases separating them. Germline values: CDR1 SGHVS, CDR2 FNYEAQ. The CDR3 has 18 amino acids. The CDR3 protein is CASSLGMDRSPNTGELFF. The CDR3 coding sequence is TGTGCCAGCAGCTTAGGAATGGACAGATCACCGAACACCGGGGAGCTGTTTTTT.

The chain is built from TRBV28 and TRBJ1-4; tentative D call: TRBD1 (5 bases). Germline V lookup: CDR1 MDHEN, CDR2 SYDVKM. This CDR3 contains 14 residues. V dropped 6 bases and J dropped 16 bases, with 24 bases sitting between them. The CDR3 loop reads CASSPPWGPRSEFF. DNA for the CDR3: TGTGCCAGCAGCCCCCCCTGGGGCCCCCGCTCTGAGTTTTTT.

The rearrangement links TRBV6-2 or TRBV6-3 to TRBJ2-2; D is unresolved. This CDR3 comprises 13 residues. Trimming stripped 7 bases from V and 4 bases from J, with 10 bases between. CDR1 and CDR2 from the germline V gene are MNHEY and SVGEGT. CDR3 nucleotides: TGTGCCAGCAACCCCGCCGGCACCGGGGAGCTGTTTTTT. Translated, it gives CASNPAGTGELFF.

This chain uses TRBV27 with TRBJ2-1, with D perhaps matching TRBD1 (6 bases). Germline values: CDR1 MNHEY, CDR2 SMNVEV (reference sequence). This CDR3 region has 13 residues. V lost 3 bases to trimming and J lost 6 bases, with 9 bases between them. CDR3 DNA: TGTGCCAGCAGTTTCCCAGGGGTCAATGAGCAGTTCTTC. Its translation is CASSFPGVNEQFF.

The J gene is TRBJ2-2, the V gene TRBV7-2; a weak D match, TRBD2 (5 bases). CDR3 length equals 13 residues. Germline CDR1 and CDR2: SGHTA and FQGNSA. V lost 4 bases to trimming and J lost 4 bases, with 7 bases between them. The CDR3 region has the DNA TGTGCCAGCAGCTCACGGGGCACCGGGGAGCTGTTTTTT. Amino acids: CASSSRGTGELFF.

For the CDR3, the DNA is TGTGCCAGCAGACCGAGATGCGGCACTGAAGCTTTCTTT. It translates to CASRPRCGTEAFF. The rearrangement joins TRBV3-1 (or the pseudogene TRBV3-2) to TRBJ1-1; no clear D gene. The germline V and J ends were trimmed by 6 bases and 4 bases, with 12 bases remaining between them. This CDR3 region has 13 residues. Germline V CDR1 and CDR2: LGHDT, YNNKEL (reference sequence).

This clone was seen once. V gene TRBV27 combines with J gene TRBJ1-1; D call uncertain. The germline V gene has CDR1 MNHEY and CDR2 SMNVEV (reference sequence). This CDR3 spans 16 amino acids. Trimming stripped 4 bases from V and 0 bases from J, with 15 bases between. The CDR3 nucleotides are TGTGCCAGCAGTTCAGCCTTGGGCCGGATGAACACTGAAGCTTTCTTT. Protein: CASSSALGRMNTEAFF.

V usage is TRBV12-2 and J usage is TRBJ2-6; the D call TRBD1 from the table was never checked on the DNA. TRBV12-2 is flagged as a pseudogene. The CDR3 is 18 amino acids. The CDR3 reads CASRIPGQANSGANVLTF. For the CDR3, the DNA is TGTGCAAGTCGCATACCGGGACAGGCGAACTCTGGGGCCAACGTCCTGACTTTC.

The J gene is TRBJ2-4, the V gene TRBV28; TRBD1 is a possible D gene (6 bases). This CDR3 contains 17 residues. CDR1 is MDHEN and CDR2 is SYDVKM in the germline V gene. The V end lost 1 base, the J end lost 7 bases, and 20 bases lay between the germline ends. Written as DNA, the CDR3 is TGTGCCAGCAGTTTATTGGGACAACACACGGCGCGTAACATTCAGTACTTC. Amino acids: CASSLLGQHTARNIQYF.

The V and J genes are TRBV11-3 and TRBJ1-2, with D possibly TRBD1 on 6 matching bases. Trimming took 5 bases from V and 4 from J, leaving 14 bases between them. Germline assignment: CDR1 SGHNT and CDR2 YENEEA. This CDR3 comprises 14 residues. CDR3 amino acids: CASSTRTDTYGYTF. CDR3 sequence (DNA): TGTGCCAGCAGCACGAGGACAGACACCTATGGCTACACCTTC.

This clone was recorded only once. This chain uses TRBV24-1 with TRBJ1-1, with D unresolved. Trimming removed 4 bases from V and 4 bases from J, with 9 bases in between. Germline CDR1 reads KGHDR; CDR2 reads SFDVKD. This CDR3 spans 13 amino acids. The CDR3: CATSEPAGTEAFF. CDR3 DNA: TGTGCCACCAGTGAACCCGCGGGCACTGAAGCTTTCTTT.